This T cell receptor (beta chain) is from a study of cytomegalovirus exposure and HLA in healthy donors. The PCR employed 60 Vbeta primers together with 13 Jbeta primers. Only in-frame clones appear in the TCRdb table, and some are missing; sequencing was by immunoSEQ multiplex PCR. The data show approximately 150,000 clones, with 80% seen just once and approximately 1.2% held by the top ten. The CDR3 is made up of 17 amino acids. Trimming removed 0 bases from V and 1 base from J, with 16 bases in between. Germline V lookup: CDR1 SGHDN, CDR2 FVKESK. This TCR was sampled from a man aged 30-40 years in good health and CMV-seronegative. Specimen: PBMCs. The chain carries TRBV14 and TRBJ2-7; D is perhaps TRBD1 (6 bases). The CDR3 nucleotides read TGTGCCAGCAGCCAAGATGGGGCAGGGGACAATTCCTACGAGCAGTACTTC. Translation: CASSQDGAGDNSYEQYF. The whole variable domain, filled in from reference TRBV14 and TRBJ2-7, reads EAGVTQFPSHSVIEKGQTVTLRCDPISGHDNLYWYRRVMGKEIKFLLHFVKESKQDESGMPNNRFLAERTGGTYSTLKVQPAELEDSGVYFCASSQDGAGDNSYEQYFGPGTRLTVT.